This T cell receptor beta chain was recovered during a study of T cells expressing NK-cell markers. Study-wide context: Sorted CD3+CD56+NKG2C+, CD3+CD56+NKG2C- and CD3+CD56-NKG2C+ T cells provided the TCR beta repertoires.

This CDR3 contains 14 residues. Germline CDR1 reads MGHRA; CDR2 reads YSYEKL. With the 5' RACE reads reprocessed, TCRdb shows one record per CDR3 protein and no DNA. The sample totals hundreds of thousands of distinct CDR3 sequences. Input material: blood T cells: a sorted CD56 or NKG2C T cell subset, CD4+ or CD8+ T cells, or bulk PBMC T cells (not recorded which). This clonotype was obtained from a man aged 18-70 years in good health. This chain connects TRBV4-1 to TRBJ2-3; TCRdb proposes TRBD2, but this gene call is untestable without DNA. The CDR3 is CASSQVTGRDTQYF.